This TCR beta chain was recovered during a study of CD8+ T cells in alopecia areata. This CDR3 comprises 13 residues. The germline V gene has CDR1 MNHEY and CDR2 SVGAGI. V gave up 8 bases and J gave up 8 bases, with 16 bases separating them. cDNA reverse transcribed from extracted RNA served as the sequencing template. Profiled with immunoSEQ multiplex PCR; TCRdb holds only in-frame clones, not every one. Found here are 110,000 to 150,000 clones, roughly nine tenths of them singletons; the top ten hold roughly an eighth. Treatment denoted: oral pan-JAK inhibitor, 5-10 mg twice daily. Peripheral blood and lesional scalp punch biopsies were taken from alopecia areata patients.

This sequence joins TRBV6-5 and TRBJ2-1, with D unclear. The source material was CD8+ T cells sorted from blood, sampled at week 4, from a patient treated with tofacitinib. The clonotype originates from a human donor with alopecia areata. This CDR3 is CASSVLDRDEQFF. The CDR3 DNA reads TGTGCCAGCTCGGTGTTAGATCGGGATGAGCAGTTCTTC.